These 12 T cell receptor beta chains share one sample of origin, sequenced in a study of T-cell memory formation after mild COVID-19. In TCRdb, the 5' RACE reads were re-called with MiXCR into one record per CDR3 protein. The table has about 140,000 distinct CDR3 sequences, approximately 14% seen once. Material for sequencing was PBMCs or a T cell subset sorted from them (not recorded which). These TCRs come from an adult woman who had mild COVID-19 (a few samples of this study predate the infection). Cell type and time point are not known.

The table lists this clonotype with a few counts. This chain uses TRBV7-6 with TRBJ2-1; the match to TRBD2 covers 7 bases. Looked up from germline, CDR1 is SGHVS and CDR2 is FNYEAQ. CDR3 length: 16 amino acids. Trimming at V came to 5 bases and at J to 0 bases, leaving 7 bases not matched to a gene. CDR3 DNA: TGTGCCAGCAGCACCCTAGCGGAGAGCTCCTACAATGAGCAGTTCTTC. Residues: CASSTLAESSYNEQFF. Looking up the rest from reference TRBV7-6 and TRBJ2-1 gives the full variable domain: GAGVSQSPRYKVTKRGQDVALRCDPISGHVSLYWYRQALGQGPEFLTYFNYEAQQDKSGLPNDRFSAERPEGSISTLTIQRTEQRDSAMYRCASSTLAESSYNEQFFGPGTRLTVL.

The V and J genes are TRBV6-4 and TRBJ1-5; TRBD1 agrees at 8 bases. The CDR3 contains 19 residues. V lost 1 base to trimming and J lost 4 bases; unmatched junction nucleotides: 15. In germline, CDR1 is MRHNA, CDR2 SNTAGT. The CDR3 reads CASSDLSQGAGRSNQPQHF. The CDR3 DNA follows: TGTGCCAGCAGTGACTTGAGTCAGGGGGCGGGCAGGAGTAATCAGCCCCAGCATTTT.

In its sample, this clonotype was seen a few times. The chain couples TRBV6-6 to TRBJ2-7, with D tentatively TRBD2 (5 bases). Trimming pared 6 bases from V and 7 bases from J, leaving 19 bases between. Germline V gene sequence: CDR1 MNHNY, CDR2 SVGAGI (reference sequence). This CDR3 spans 14 amino acids. CDR3 nucleotide sequence: TGTGCCAGCAGCATCGGGATAGGGTACTCAGAGCAGTACTTC. Encoded protein: CASSIGIGYSEQYF.

This clonotype was found many times. The chain carries TRBV6-5 and TRBJ2-7; maybe TRBD1 (6 bases). With 5 bases removed from V and 3 bases from J, the gap between germline ends came to 14 bases. The CDR3 runs to 14 residues. The germline CDR1 and CDR2 sequences are MNHEY and SVGAGI. The CDR3 sequence: CASSKQGLDYEQYF. The CDR3 nucleotides are TGTGCCAGCAGTAAACAGGGCTTGGACTACGAGCAGTACTTC.

The CDR3 coding sequence is TGCAGTGCTAGGGTGACAGCGCGGCGTAAAAAACTGTTTTTT. Translated: CSARVTARRKKLFF. The V call is TRBV20-1, the J call TRBJ1-4, with D perhaps matching TRBD1 (5 bases). Germline CDR1 and CDR2: DFQATT and SNEGSKA (reference sequence). V lost 3 bases and J lost 9, with 17 bases in between. The CDR3 has 14 residues.

The chain's CDR3 is CSAAVQGNYEQYF. The CDR3, as DNA: TGCAGTGCTGCCGTGCAGGGGAACTACGAGCAGTACTTC. V usage is TRBV20-1 and J usage is TRBJ2-7; TRBD1 might be the D (6 bases). Germline CDR1 DFQATT, CDR2 SNEGSKA (reference sequence). The CDR3 loop spans 13 amino acids. Trimming shortened V by 5 bases and J by 3 bases, and 14 bases separated the two germline ends.

This clonotype was seen only a few times. The rearrangement joins TRBV12-3 or TRBV12-4 to TRBJ2-2; perhaps TRBD2 as D (6 bases). V was trimmed by 3 bases and J by 1 base, leaving 9 bases between them. The CDR3 totals 15 residues. This CDR3 reads CASSFDGRNTGELFF. In DNA form, the CDR3 reads TGTGCCAGCAGTTTCGACGGGAGGAACACCGGGGAGCTGTTTTTT.

The J gene is TRBJ2-3, the V gene TRBV12-3 or TRBV12-4; 8 nucleotides agree with TRBD1. This CDR3 spans 15 amino acids. The V segment lost 6 bases and the J segment 3 bases; nucleotides outside the gene matches: 8. CDR3 in amino acids: CASRTGTGMTDTQYF. CDR3 nucleotide sequence: TGTGCCAGCAGAACCGGGACAGGTATGACAGATACGCAGTATTTT.

V is TRBV7-9 and J is TRBJ2-1; weak D call: TRBD2 (6 bases). Trimming cost V 6 bases and J 10 bases, with 22 bases left between them. Germline values: CDR1 SEHNR, CDR2 FQNEAQ (reference sequence). This CDR3 has 15 residues. The CDR3 protein is CASRPQEGRWEEQFF. As DNA, the CDR3 is TGTGCCAGCAGGCCACAGGAGGGCCGATGGGAGGAGCAGTTCTTC.

V gene TRBV13 combines with J gene TRBJ2-7; maybe TRBD1 (5 bases). V lost 5 bases to trimming and J lost 2 bases, with 10 bases between them. Germline V lookup: CDR1 PRHDT, CDR2 FYEKMQ (reference sequence). This CDR3 contains 13 residues. This chain's CDR3 is CASSRRGPYEQYF. CDR3 DNA sequence: TGTGCCAGCAGCCGAAGGGGCCCCTACGAGCAGTACTTC.

The V gene is TRBV12-3 or TRBV12-4, the J gene TRBJ2-3; no reliable D call. The CDR3 is 17 amino acids. Deletions cut 2 bases from V and 0 bases from J, with 15 bases between. The CDR3 spells CASSLKFLTLSTDTQYF. The CDR3 nucleotides are TGTGCCAGCAGTTTAAAGTTCCTGACACTTAGCACAGATACGCAGTATTTT.

A few counts support this clonotype. This sequence joins TRBV25-1 and TRBJ2-4; 7 bases line up with TRBD1. The germline V gene has CDR1 MGHDK and CDR2 SYGVNS. V lost 4 bases and J lost 8; bases outside the gene matches: 8. The length of the CDR3 is 14 residues. CDR3 sequence reads: CASSATGPVDIQYF. As DNA, the CDR3 is TGTGCCAGCAGTGCGACAGGGCCCGTGGACATTCAGTACTTC. Filled out from reference TRBV25-1 and TRBJ2-4, the complete variable domain reads EADIYQTPRYLVIGTGKKITLECSQTMGHDKMYWYQQDPGMELHLIHYSYGVNSTEKGDLSSESTVSRIRTEHFPLTLESARPSHTSQYLCASSATGPVDIQYFGAGTRLSVL.